This T cell receptor (beta chain) appears in the sequencing data of a study of identical twins. Study conclusions and caveats: The abundant beta clonotypes from cord blood had fewer insertions, and memory repertoires had none of this.

As regards this clonotype: Its antigen remains unknown. One end of the junction fails to match germline, which may point to a read error.

The CDR3 is 13 residues long. Looked up from germline, CDR1 is SGHRS and CDR2 is YFSETQ. TCRdb passed the 5' RACE reads through MiXCR, listing each CDR3 protein once. Of about 530,000 distinct CDR3 sequences listed, approximately 20% are singletons. This sample was shared with a second study, whose subject was yellow fever vaccine responses in identical twins. This second study notes: Vaccine-induced T cell responses in twins were reportedly observed to appear partly convergent, partly personalized.

The receptor was derived from a young woman in good health. V is TRBV5-1 and J is TRBJ2-1, with 8 bases identical to TRBD2. Source material: CD4+ T cells sorted from blood. CDR3 DNA sequence: TGCGCCAGCAGCTTGGTAGGACTAGCAGATTGGATCTTC. It yields the protein CASSLVGLADWIF. The variable domain in full, completed from reference TRBV5-1 and TRBJ2-1, reads KAGVTQTPRYLIKTRGQQVTLSCSPISGHRSVSWYQQTPGQGLQFLFEYFSETQRNKGNFPGRFSGRQFSNSRSEMNVSTLELGDSALYLCASSLVGLADWIFGPGTRLTVL.